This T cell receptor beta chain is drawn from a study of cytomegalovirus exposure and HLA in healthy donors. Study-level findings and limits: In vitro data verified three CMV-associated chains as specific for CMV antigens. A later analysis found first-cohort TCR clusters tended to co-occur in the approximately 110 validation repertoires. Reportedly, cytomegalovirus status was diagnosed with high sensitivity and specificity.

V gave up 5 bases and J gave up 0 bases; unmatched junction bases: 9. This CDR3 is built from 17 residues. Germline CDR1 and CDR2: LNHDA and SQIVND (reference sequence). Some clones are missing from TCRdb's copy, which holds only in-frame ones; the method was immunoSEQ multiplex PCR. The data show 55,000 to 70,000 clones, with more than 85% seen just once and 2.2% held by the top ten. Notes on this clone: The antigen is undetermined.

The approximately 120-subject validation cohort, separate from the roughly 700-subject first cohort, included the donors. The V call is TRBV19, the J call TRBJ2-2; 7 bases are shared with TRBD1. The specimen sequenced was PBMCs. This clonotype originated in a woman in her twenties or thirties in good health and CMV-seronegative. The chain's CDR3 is CASSAIPTGTNTGELFF. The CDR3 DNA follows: TGTGCCAGTAGTGCAATTCCGACAGGGACGAACACCGGGGAGCTGTTTTTT.